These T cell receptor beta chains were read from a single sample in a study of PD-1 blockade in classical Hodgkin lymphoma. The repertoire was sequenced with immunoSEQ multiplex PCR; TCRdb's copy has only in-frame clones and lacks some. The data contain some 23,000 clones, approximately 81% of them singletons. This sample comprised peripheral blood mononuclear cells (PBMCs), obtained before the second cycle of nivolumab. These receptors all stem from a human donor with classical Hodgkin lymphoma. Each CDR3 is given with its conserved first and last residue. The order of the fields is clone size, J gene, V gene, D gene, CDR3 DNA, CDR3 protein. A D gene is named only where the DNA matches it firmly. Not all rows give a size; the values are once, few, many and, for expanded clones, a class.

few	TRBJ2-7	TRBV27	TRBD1	TGTGCCAGCAGTTTCACATCACAGGGGACCAACGAGCAGTACTTC	CASSFTSQGTNEQYF
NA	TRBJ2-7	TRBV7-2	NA	TGTGCCAGCAGCTTAGAGCCTTTCGTCGACGAGCAGTACTTC	CASSLEPFVDEQYF
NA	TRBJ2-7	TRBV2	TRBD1	TGTGCCAGCAGTGTAAACAGGGGCTCAGGCGAGCAGTACTTC	CASSVNRGSGEQYF
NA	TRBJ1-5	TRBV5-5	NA	TGTGCCAGCAGCTTGGACGTCCACAATCAGCCCCAGCATTTT	CASSLDVHNQPQHF
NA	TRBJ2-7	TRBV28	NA	TGTGCCAGCACCTCCGATCGGACCGTTCTGGGCTTC	CASTSDRTVLGF
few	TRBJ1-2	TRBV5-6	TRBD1	TGTGCCAGCAGCTTGGCGACAGGGGGTGATGGCTACACCTTC	CASSLATGGDGYTF
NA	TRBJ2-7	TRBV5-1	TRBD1	TGCGCCAGCAGCTTGGGGACAGGGGCCTACGAGCAGTACTTC	CASSLGTGAYEQYF
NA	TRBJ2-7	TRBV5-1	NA	TGCGCCAGCAGCTTCCGACAGGGAGGCTACGAGCAGTACTTC	CASSFRQGGYEQYF
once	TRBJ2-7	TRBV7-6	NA	TGTGCCAGCAGCTTATCGGGCAGCCGAGACTCCTACGAGCAGTACTTC	CASSLSGSRDSYEQYF
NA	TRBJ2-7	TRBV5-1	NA	TGCGCCAGCAGCTTGGGTAGGGACGACGAGCAGTACTTC	CASSLGRDDEQYF
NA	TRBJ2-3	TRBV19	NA	TGTGCCAGTAGTATCGTAGGGACATTTGGGCAGTATTTT	CASSIVGTFGQYF
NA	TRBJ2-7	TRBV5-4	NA	TGTGCCAGCAGCGGCCACACAGGGTCCAAACCCTACGAGCAGTACTTC	CASSGHTGSKPYEQYF
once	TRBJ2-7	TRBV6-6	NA	TGTGCCAGCAGAACAAACAGCTACGAGCAGTACTTC	CASRTNSYEQYF
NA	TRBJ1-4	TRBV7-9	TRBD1	TGTGCCAGCAGCACCTGGACAGGGGCCGATGAAAAACTGTTTTTT	CASSTWTGADEKLFF
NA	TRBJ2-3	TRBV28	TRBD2	TGTGCCAGCAGCTTTGGGGGTCTAGCGGGAAAAACAGATACGCAGTATTTT	CASSFGGLAGKTDTQYF
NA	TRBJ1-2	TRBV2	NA	TGTGCCAGCAGTAGTTACGTAGGACCCTATGGCTACACCTTC	CASSSYVGPYGYTF
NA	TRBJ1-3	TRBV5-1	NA	TGCGCCAGCAGCTTGGAGGGGACACCGAGCTCTGGAAACACCATATATTTT	CASSLEGTPSSGNTIYF
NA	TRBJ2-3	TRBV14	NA	TGTGCCAGCAGCCAAGATATAAGAACGGGAATAGATACGCAGTATTTT	CASSQDIRTGIDTQYF
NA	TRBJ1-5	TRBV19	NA	TGTGCCAGTAGTGACGGCTATAGCAATCAGCCCCAGCATTTT	CASSDGYSNQPQHF
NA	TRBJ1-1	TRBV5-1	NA	TGCGCCAGCAGCTTGAGGGGTATCGTGAACACTGAAGCTTTCTTT	CASSLRGIVNTEAFF
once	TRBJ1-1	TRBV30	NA	TGTGCCTGGAGTGTTAGGGTCAGGGCGTACACTGAAGCTTTCTTT	CAWSVRVRAYTEAFF
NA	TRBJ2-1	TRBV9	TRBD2	TGTGCCAGCAGCGTACGACTAGCGGGTCCGAGCTCCTACAATGAGCAGTTCTTC	CASSVRLAGPSSYNEQFF
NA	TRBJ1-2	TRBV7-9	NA	TGTGCCAGCAGCTTGATGGGGCACTATGGCTACACCTTC	CASSLMGHYGYTF
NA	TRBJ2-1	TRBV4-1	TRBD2	TGCGCCAGCAGCCAAGCGGGACTAGCGGGATACAATGAGCAGTTCTTC	CASSQAGLAGYNEQFF
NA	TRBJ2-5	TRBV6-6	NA	TGTGCCAGCAGTTACGATTATCTTGGTACCCAGTACTTC	CASSYDYLGTQYF
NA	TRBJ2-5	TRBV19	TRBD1	TGTGCCAGTAGTATATCCGGGACAGGGAAAGAGACCCAGTACTTC	CASSISGTGKETQYF
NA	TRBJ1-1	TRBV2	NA	TGTGCCAGCAGTGAAGGGGCAGAGAACACTGAAGCTTTCTTT	CASSEGAENTEAFF
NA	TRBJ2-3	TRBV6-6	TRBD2	TGTGCCAGCAGTTCCTGGACTAGCGGGGCCCTAGATACGCAGTATTTT	CASSSWTSGALDTQYF
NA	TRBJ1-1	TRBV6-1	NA	TGTGCCAGCAGTGCCTCCCTGAGCACTGAAGCTTTCTTT	CASSASLSTEAFF
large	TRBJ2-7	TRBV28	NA	TGTGCCAGCAGTTTGGGACTCGAGCAGTACTTC	CASSLGLEQYF
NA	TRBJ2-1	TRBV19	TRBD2	TGTGCCAGCGGGAGGAACTACAATGAGCAGTTCTTC	CASGRNYNEQFF
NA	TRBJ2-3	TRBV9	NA	TGTGCCAGCAGCGTAGTTTCAGCGAGCACAGATACGCAGTATTTT	CASSVVSASTDTQYF
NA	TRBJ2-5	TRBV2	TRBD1	TGTGCCAGCAGTGATGAACAGAACAGGGGGTACTTC	CASSDEQNRGYF
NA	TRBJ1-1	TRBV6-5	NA	TGTGCCAGCAGTTATGGAACAGGGTTCCACACTGAAGCTTTCTTT	CASSYGTGFHTEAFF
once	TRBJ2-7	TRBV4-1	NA	TGCGCCAGCAGCCAAGATCAGGACCGATCCTACGAGCAGTACTTC	CASSQDQDRSYEQYF
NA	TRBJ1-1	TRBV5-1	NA	TGCGCCAGCACCCTCGGCCTGAACACTGAAGCTTTCTTT	CASTLGLNTEAFF
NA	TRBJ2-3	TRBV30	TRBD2	TGTGCCTGGTCAAGGACTAGCGGGAGGGCCTTCGGCTCAGATACGCAGTATTTT	CAWSRTSGRAFGSDTQYF
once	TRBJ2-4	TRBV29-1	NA	TGCAGCGTTGGCCTCAAAATAGCCAAAAACATTCAGTACTTC	CSVGLKIAKNIQYF
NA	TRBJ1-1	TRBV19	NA	TGTGCCAGTAGTATGGGGGTCGGCACTGAAGCTTTCTTT	CASSMGVGTEAFF
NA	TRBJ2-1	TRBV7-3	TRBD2	TGTGCCAGCAGCTTAGCGGGAGGGTACAATGAGCAGTTCTTC	CASSLAGGYNEQFF
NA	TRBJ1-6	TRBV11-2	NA	TGTGCCAGCAGCTTAGGTTCGGGCCAGACCCTCCACTTT	CASSLGSGQTLHF
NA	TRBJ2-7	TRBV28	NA	TGTGCCAGCAGTTCGAACTACGAGCAGTACTTC	CASSSNYEQYF
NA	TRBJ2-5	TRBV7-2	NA	TGTGCCAGCAGCGGACAGAGCTTGGGGGGGGAGACCCAGTACTTC	CASSGQSLGGETQYF
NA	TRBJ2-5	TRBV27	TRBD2	TGTGCCAGCAGTGCCGGTCCGGGACTAGGAGAGACCCAGTACTTC	CASSAGPGLGETQYF
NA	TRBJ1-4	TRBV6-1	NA	TGTGCCAGCAGTGCAAGGACTTCGGGCTATAATGAAAAACTGTTTTTT	CASSARTSGYNEKLFF
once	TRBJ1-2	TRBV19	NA	TGTGCCAGTAGTATAGATGGGGGGCATGATGGCTACACCTTC	CASSIDGGHDGYTF
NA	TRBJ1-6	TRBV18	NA	TGTGCCAGCTCACTCCAGGGCGGACCCCTCCACTTT	CASSLQGGPLHF
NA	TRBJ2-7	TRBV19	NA	TGTGCCAGTAGAGCCCACTACGAGCAGTACTTC	CASRAHYEQYF
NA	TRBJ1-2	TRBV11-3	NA	TGTGCCAGCAGCTTAGCGGCGGAGGGGAGTACCTTC	CASSLAAEGSTF
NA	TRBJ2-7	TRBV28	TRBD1	TGTGCCAGCAGTCCCTCTCTAAGGACAGGGTTCTACGAGCAGTACTTC	CASSPSLRTGFYEQYF
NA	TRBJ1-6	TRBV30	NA	TGTGCCTGGAGTGGGACCCCGAGCTCCTATAATTCACCCCTCCACTTT	CAWSGTPSSYNSPLHF
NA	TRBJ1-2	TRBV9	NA	TGTGCCAGCAGCGCCCTCGTTACCGACTATGGCTACACCTTC	CASSALVTDYGYTF